Each of the 23 T cell receptor beta chains below was sequenced from the same sample in a study of early T cells in non-severe SARS-CoV-2 infection. TCRdb reanalysed the 5' RACE reads using MiXCR and keeps one entry per CDR3 protein. The sample shows approximately 79,000 distinct CDR3 sequences, roughly 13% of them seen only once. What was sequenced was whole blood. All receptors derive from an adult who was a healthcare worker with PCR-confirmed SARS-CoV-2 infection or an uninfected control (not recorded which).

This clonotype was picked up a small number of times. The chain carries TRBV29-1 and TRBJ2-7, with TRBD1 as a possible D gene (5 bases). The CDR3 is made up of 13 amino acids. The germline gives CDR1 SQVTM, CDR2 ANQGSEA. With 6 bases removed from V and 0 bases from J, the gap between germline ends came to 12 bases. The DNA of the CDR3 is TGCAGCGTGGGGCCGCCCAGCTCCTACGAGCAGTACTTC. Encoded protein: CSVGPPSSYEQYF.

The rearrangement joins TRBV7-2 to TRBJ2-7; 9 bases map to TRBD1. Germline V gene lookup returns CDR1 SGHTA and CDR2 FQGNSA. J was trimmed by 2 bases and V by 7 bases; bases with no gene match: 12. The CDR3 loop spans 16 amino acids. In DNA form, the CDR3 reads TGTGCCAGCATCCCCACGGACAGGGGAGCCCCCTACGAGCAGTACTTC. Its translation: CASIPTDRGAPYEQYF.

This clonotype has more than one count but fewer than ten. The V gene is TRBV21-1, the J gene TRBJ2-3. TRBV21-1 is a pseudogene segment. The CDR3 loop spans 18 amino acids. CDR3 sequence reads: CASSKSQDYAGYTDTQYF. DNA of the CDR3: TGTGCCAGCAGCAAAAGCCAAGATTACGCCGGATACACAGATACGCAGTATTTT.

Ten or more counts support this clonotype. This chain joins TRBV28 and TRBJ2-1; no clear D. Germline loops: CDR1 MDHEN, CDR2 SYDVKM. The germline V and J ends were trimmed by 6 bases and 2 bases, with 5 bases remaining between them. The CDR3 is 12 amino acids. The CDR3 DNA follows: TGTGCCAGCAGCTCTCCCTACAATGAGCAGTTCTTC. Translation: CASSSPYNEQFF.

This clonotype was seen ten or more times. The rearrangement uses TRBV10-2 and TRBJ1-3; D is perhaps TRBD1 (6 bases). Germline CDR1 is WSHSY and CDR2 is SAAADI. CDR3 length equals 15 residues. The ends were cut back, 6 bases at V and 3 bases at J, with 15 bases in the middle. The CDR3 sequence is CASRVDRLLGNTIYF. DNA for the CDR3: TGCGCCAGCAGGGTGGACAGACTCCTTGGAAACACCATATATTTT.

This clonotype was seen repeatedly, ten times or more. The rearrangement links TRBV28 to TRBJ1-1; 7 bases line up with TRBD1. CDR3 length equals 13 residues. V trimming: 4 bases; J trimming: 5 bases; junction bases outside the gene matches: 4. Germline values: CDR1 MDHEN, CDR2 SYDVKM. The CDR3 sequence is CASSWDSRTEAFF. CDR3 in DNA: TGTGCCAGCAGTTGGGACAGCAGGACTGAAGCTTTCTTT.

In its sample, this clonotype was seen many times. The chain has TRBV20-1 and TRBJ2-1, with a possible D match to TRBD2 (5 bases). Trimming left V 6 bases short and J 7 bases short, with 16 bases between. CDR1 DFQATT and CDR2 SNEGSKA come from the germline V gene (reference sequence). CDR3 length: 13 residues. CDR3 loop: CSATRLGVNEQFF. Here the CDR3 DNA reads TGCAGTGCGACCAGACTGGGAGTTAATGAGCAGTTCTTC.

This clonotype was seen at least ten times. This chain links TRBV29-1 with TRBJ2-3; unclear D gene. The CDR3 extends over 13 amino acids. Per the germline V gene, CDR1 is SQVTM and CDR2 is ANQGSEA. V was cut by 7 bases and J by 2 bases, with 13 bases left in between. DNA of the CDR3: TGCAGCGGCGGAGACCCTTACACAGATACGCAGTATTTT. It specifies CSGGDPYTDTQYF.

This clonotype occurred many times. The chain is built from TRBV7-2 and TRBJ2-1, with 8 bases lining up with TRBD2. CDR1 and CDR2 (germline): SGHTA, FQGNSA. The J segment lost 8 bases and the V segment lost 2 bases, leaving 11 bases of the junction unmatched. The CDR3 is 16 residues long. The CDR3 protein is CASSLSMREVMDEQFF. In DNA, the CDR3 is TGTGCCAGCAGCTTAAGTATGCGGGAGGTAATGGATGAGCAGTTCTTC.

The chain links TRBV20-1 to TRBJ1-2; unclear D gene. Germline V gene sequence: CDR1 DFQATT, CDR2 SNEGSKA (reference sequence). The germline V and J ends were trimmed by 0 bases and 0 bases, with 8 bases remaining between them. The CDR3 has 14 amino acids. The CDR3 sequence: CSAREPIANYGYTF. The CDR3 nucleotides read TGCAGTGCTAGAGAACCGATAGCTAACTATGGCTACACCTTC.

For the CDR3, the DNA is TGCGCCAGCAGCCAACAGGGAGCTGAAAACACCATATATTTT. As protein: CASSQQGAENTIYF. V usage is TRBV5-1 and J usage is TRBJ1-3; TRBD1 is a possible D gene (6 bases). The CDR3 contains 14 residues. V was clipped by 4 bases and J by 6 bases, with 14 bases between them. CDR1 is SGHRS and CDR2 is YFSETQ in the germline V gene.

This clonotype was observed many times. The chain joins TRBV27 to TRBJ2-3; D remains ambiguous. CDR1 and CDR2 (germline): MNHEY, SMNVEV (reference sequence). The CDR3 has 13 amino acids. The ends were cut back, 3 bases at V and 1 base at J, with 5 bases in the middle. The CDR3 DNA sequence: TGTGCCAGCAGTTTTGGTCGCACAGATACGCAGTATTTT. The encoded protein is CASSFGRTDTQYF.

This clonotype was counted only a few times. The gene calls are TRBV27 and TRBJ2-1, with 8 bases that match TRBD1. Losses at the gene ends were 8 bases for V and 7 bases for J; bases not matched to a gene: 7. This CDR3 spans 13 amino acids. Germline V gives CDR1 MNHEY, CDR2 SMNVEV (reference sequence). The CDR3 spells CASRTGLGNEQFF. As DNA, the CDR3 is TGTGCCAGCCGGACAGGGCTTGGGAATGAGCAGTTCTTC.

V and J are TRBV5-4 and TRBJ2-2; 8 nucleotides align to TRBD2. This CDR3 is built from 16 residues. CDR1 is SGHNT, CDR2 YYREEE, per germline (reference sequence). Trimming cost V 4 bases and J 4 bases; bases outside gene matches: 9. CDR3 bases: TGTGCCAGCAGCCTGGGAGCGGGAGAAAGCACCGGGGAGCTGTTTTTT. This codes for CASSLGAGESTGELFF.

In this sample, this clonotype turned up a few times. V usage is TRBV5-5 and J usage is TRBJ1-5; tentatively, D is TRBD1 (5 bases). This CDR3 is 13 amino acids long. Germline V gene lookup returns CDR1 SGHKS and CDR2 YYEKEE (reference sequence). V lost 5 bases and J 1 base, leaving 7 bases between the germline ends. In nucleotides, the CDR3 is TGTGCCAGCAGTAGGGGAAGCAATCAGCCCCAGCATTTT. Translating gives CASSRGSNQPQHF.

This clonotype occurred many times. The chain employs TRBV20-1 and TRBJ2-5; 9 bases are shared with TRBD2. J lost 0 bases, V lost 0 bases, and 5 bases had no gene match. Germline V gives CDR1 DFQATT, CDR2 SNEGSKA (reference sequence). This CDR3 contains 16 residues. The CDR3 loop reads CSARDPVAGDQETQYF. CDR3 coding DNA: TGCAGTGCTAGAGATCCGGTAGCGGGGGACCAAGAGACCCAGTACTTC.

The chain is built from TRBV2 and TRBJ2-1; possible D gene TRBD1, 6 bases. The germline CDR1 and CDR2 sequences are SNHLY and FYNNEI. V was clipped by 3 bases and J by 0 bases, with 9 bases between them. This CDR3 contains 15 residues. DNA of the CDR3: TGTGCCAGCAGTGAGCAGGGGAGCTCCTACAATGAGCAGTTCTTC. Translating gives CASSEQGSSYNEQFF.

In this sample, this clonotype turned up a few times. The chain couples TRBV25-1 to TRBJ1-1, with a possible D match to TRBD1 (5 bases). Germline V gives CDR1 MGHDK, CDR2 SYGVNS. This CDR3 spans 16 amino acids. V lost 5 bases to trimming and J lost 0 bases, with 16 bases between them. This CDR3 reads CASSRVTGGLNTEAFF. The CDR3 coding sequence is TGTGCCAGCAGTAGGGTTACAGGTGGATTGAACACTGAAGCTTTCTTT.

The V and J genes are TRBV20-1 and TRBJ1-2, with D perhaps matching TRBD1 (5 bases). The CDR3 loop spans 16 amino acids. The V end lost 3 bases, the J end lost 7 bases, and 24 bases lay between the germline ends. Germline lookup yields CDR1 DFQATT and CDR2 SNEGSKA (reference sequence). CDR3: CSARDEIGTRYAGYTF. In nucleotides, the CDR3 is TGCAGTGCTAGGGACGAAATTGGGACGAGATATGCTGGCTACACCTTC.

This chain connects TRBV7-2 to TRBJ1-2, with D unresolved. The CDR3 is 15 residues long. CDR1 and CDR2 from the germline V gene are SGHTA and FQGNSA. V shed 5 bases and J shed 4 bases, with 17 bases lying between them. CDR3 region: CASSPDSSLTYGYTF. CDR3 bases: TGTGCCAGCAGCCCGGACTCTAGCCTTACCTATGGCTACACCTTC.

This clonotype was counted at least ten times. The chain joins TRBV12-3 or TRBV12-4 to TRBJ1-2, with 9 positions matching TRBD1. Germline trimming cut 6 bases from V and 8 bases from J; bases unmatched to any gene: 4. The length of the CDR3 is 12 residues. CDR3 nucleotides: TGTGCCAGCAGCCCGGACAGGGGCGGCTACACCTTC. Protein: CASSPDRGGYTF.

The table lists this clonotype with many counts. The chain joins TRBV12-3 or TRBV12-4 to TRBJ2-7, with 9 positions matching TRBD1. This CDR3 contains 14 residues. Germline trimming cut 7 bases from V and 3 bases from J; bases unmatched to any gene: 7. The CDR3 loop is CASTQDRGGYEQYF. In DNA form, the CDR3 reads TGTGCCAGCACCCAAGACAGGGGGGGCTACGAGCAGTACTTC.

Many counts were recorded for this clonotype. This chain links TRBV19 with TRBJ2-3; no firm D call. The V end lost 5 bases, the J end lost 2 bases, and 14 bases lay between the germline ends. The CDR3 contains 15 residues. CDR1 is LNHDA and CDR2 is SQIVND in the germline V gene (reference sequence). The CDR3 DNA reads as TGTGCCAGTAGTTTCTCCCCCACAGACACAGATACGCAGTATTTT. Translation gives CASSFSPTDTDTQYF.